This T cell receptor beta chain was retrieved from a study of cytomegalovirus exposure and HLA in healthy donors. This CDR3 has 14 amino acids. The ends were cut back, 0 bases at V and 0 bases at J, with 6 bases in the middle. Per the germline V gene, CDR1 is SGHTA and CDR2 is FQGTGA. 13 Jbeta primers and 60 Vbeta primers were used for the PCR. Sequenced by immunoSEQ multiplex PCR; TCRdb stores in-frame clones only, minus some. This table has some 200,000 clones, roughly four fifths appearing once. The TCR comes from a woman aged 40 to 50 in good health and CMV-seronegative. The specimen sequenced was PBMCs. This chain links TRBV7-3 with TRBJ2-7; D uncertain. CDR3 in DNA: TGTGCCAGCAGCTTAACACAGAACTCCTACGAGCAGTACTTC. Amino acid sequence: CASSLTQNSYEQYF.